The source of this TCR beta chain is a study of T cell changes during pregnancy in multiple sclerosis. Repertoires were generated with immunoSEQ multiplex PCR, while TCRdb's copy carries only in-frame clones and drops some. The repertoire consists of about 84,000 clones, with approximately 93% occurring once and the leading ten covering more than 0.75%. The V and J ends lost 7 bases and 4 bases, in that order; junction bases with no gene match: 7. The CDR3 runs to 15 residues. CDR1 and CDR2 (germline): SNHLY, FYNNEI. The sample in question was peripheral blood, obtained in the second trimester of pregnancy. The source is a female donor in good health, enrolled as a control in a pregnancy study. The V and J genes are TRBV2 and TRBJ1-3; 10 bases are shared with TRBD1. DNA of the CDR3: TGTGCCAGCAACACCGGGACAGGGGTAGGAAACACCATATATTTT. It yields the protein CASNTGTGVGNTIYF.